This T cell receptor (beta chain) was documented in a study of blood T cell repertoires in COVID-19. Across the whole study: Italy, Spain and the United States were the sources of the convalescent and acute COVID-19 samples. Nucleic acid was either cDNA or gDNA, and it came from T cells, B-cell-depleted T cells, or PBMCs.

Per the study methods: Estimation of nucleated cell counts relied on the amplification of reference gene primers. Using immunoSEQ multiplex PCR, the repertoire was profiled, and TCRdb retains in-frame clones only, with some absent. V and J calls and clone size come straight from that table; D and trimming were deduced from the DNA. The sample has 150,000 to 200,000 clones, approximately 92% seen once. Trimming removed 0 bases from V and 5 bases from J, with 19 bases in between. The CDR3 length is 18 residues. The specimen was peripheral blood. The chain combines TRBV23-1 with TRBJ2-2; TRBD1 is a possible D gene (6 bases). TRBV23-1 is placed among ORFs of uncertain function. This clonotype was obtained from a woman in her forties or fifties with acute or convalescent COVID-19. CDR3 sequence reads: CASSQSIVLSRGTGELFF. The CDR3 DNA reads as TGCGCCAGCAGTCAATCGATAGTACTTTCCAGGGGAACCGGGGAGCTGTTTTTT.